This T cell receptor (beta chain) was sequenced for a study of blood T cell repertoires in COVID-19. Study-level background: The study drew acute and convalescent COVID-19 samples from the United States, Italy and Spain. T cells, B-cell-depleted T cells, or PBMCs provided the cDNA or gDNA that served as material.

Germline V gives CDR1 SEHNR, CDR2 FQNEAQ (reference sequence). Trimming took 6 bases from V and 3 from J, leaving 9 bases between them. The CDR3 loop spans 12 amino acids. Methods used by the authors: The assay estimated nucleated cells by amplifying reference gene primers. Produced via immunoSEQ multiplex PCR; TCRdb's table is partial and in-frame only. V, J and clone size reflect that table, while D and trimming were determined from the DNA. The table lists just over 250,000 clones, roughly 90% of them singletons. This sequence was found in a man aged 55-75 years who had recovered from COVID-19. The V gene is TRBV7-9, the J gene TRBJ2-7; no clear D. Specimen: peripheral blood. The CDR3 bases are TGTGCCAGCAGGTCATCTAGCTACGAGCAGTACTTC. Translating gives CASRSSSYEQYF.